This T cell receptor beta chain appears in the sequencing data of a study of response to subunit inactivated influenza vaccine. The germline gives CDR1 LNHNV, CDR2 YYDKDF (reference sequence). This CDR3 is 18 amino acids long. Unmatched junction bases numbered 13, after V lost 4 bases and J lost 4 bases. TCRdb reprocessed the RT-PCR reads via MiXCR and lists one record per CDR3 protein. Among a few hundred thousand distinct CDR3 sequences listed, approximately 11% were seen once. Study-wide results and limits: After each seasonal influenza vaccination, few new T cells are recruited, the authors suggested.

This clonotype has just a few counts. The antigen remains undetermined. The starting material was PBMCs from blood, obtained roughly 6 weeks after vaccination. The genes are TRBV15 and TRBJ2-5, with 12 bases fitting TRBD2. This receptor was obtained from a man aged 50-59 years who received an inactivated influenza vaccine. CDR3 sequence: CATSMTSGSGGWGETQYF. The CDR3 DNA reads TGTGCCACCAGCATGACTAGCGGGAGCGGAGGGTGGGGAGAGACCCAGTACTTC.